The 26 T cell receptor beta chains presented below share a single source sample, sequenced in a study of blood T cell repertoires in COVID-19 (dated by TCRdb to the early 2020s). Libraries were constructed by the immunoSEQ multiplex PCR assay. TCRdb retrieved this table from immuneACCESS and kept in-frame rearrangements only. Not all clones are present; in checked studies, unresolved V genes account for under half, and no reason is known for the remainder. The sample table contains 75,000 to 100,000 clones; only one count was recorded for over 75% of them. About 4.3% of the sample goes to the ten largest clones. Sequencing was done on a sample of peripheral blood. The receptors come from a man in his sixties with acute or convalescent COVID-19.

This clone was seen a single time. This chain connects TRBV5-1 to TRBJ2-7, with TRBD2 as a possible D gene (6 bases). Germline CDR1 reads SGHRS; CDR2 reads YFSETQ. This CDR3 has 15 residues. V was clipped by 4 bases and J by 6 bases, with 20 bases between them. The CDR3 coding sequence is TGCGCCAGCAGCCCGAATATTATTCCCGGGGGCGAGCAGTACTTC. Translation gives CASSPNIIPGGEQYF.

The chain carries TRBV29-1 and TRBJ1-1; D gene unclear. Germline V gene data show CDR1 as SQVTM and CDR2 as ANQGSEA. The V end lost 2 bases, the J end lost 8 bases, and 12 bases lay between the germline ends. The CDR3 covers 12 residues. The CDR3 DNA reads TGCAGCGTTGAAATTCTGGCGGCCGAAGCTTTCTTT. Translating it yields CSVEILAAEAFF.

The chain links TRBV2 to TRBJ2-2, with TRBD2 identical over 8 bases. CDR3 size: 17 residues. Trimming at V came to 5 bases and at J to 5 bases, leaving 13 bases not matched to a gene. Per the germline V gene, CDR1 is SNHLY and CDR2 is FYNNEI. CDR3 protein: CASSQRRAGGQTGELFF. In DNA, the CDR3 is TGTGCCAGCAGTCAACGGAGGGCGGGGGGCCAAACCGGGGAGCTGTTTTTT.

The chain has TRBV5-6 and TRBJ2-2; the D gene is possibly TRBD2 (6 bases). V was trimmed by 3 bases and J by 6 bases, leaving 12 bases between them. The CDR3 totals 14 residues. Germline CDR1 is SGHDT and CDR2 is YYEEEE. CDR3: CASSSRDSPGELFF. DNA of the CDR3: TGTGCCAGCAGCTCCCGGGACTCCCCCGGGGAGCTGTTTTTT.

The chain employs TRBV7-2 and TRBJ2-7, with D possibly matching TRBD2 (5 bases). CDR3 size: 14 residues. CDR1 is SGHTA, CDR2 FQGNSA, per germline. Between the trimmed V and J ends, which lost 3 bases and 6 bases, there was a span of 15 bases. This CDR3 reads CASSFDPGYGEQYF. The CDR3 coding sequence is TGTGCCAGCAGCTTTGACCCGGGATACGGCGAGCAGTACTTC.

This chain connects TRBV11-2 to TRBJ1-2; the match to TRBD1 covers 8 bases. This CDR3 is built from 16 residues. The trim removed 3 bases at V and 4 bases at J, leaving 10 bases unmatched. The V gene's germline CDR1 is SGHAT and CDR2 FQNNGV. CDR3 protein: CASSFGTGLLRYGYTF. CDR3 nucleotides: TGTGCCAGCAGCTTTGGGACAGGTCTTCTTCGCTATGGCTACACCTTC.

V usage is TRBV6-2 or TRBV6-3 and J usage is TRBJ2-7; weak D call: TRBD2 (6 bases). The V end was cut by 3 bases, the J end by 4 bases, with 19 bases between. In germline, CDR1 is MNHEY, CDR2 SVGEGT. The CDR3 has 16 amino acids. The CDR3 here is CASSYPAGFRVYEQYF. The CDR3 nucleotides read TGTGCCAGCAGTTATCCAGCGGGTTTTCGAGTTTACGAGCAGTACTTC.

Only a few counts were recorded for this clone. The CDR3 loop reads CASSPNRDQPQHF. The CDR3 nucleotides read TGTGCCAGTAGTCCTAACAGGGACCAGCCCCAGCATTTT. This chain uses TRBV19 with TRBJ1-5, with D possibly being TRBD1 (6 bases). V was clipped by 5 bases and J by 7 bases, with 12 bases between them. In germline, CDR1 is LNHDA, CDR2 SQIVND (reference sequence). The CDR3 loop spans 13 amino acids.

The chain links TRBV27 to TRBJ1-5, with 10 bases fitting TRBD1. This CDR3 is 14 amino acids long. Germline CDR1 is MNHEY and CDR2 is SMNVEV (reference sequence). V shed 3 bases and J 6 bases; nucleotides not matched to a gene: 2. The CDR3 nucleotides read TGTGCCAGCAGTTTGGGACAGGGGCGTCAGCCCCAGCATTTT. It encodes CASSLGQGRQPQHF.

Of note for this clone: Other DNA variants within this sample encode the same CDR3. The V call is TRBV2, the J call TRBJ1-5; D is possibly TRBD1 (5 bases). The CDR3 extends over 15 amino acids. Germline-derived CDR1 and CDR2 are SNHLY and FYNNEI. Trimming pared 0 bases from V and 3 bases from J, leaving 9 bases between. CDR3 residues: CASSEAQGDNQPQHF. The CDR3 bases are TGTGCCAGCAGTGAAGCGCAAGGGGACAATCAGCCCCAGCATTTT.

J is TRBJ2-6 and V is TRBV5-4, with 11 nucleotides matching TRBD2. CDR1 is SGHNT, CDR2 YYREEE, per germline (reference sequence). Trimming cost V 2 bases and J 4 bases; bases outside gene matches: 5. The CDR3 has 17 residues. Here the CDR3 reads CASSFLAGGPGANVLTF. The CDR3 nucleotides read TGTGCCAGCAGCTTTTTAGCGGGGGGGCCCGGGGCCAACGTCCTGACTTTC.

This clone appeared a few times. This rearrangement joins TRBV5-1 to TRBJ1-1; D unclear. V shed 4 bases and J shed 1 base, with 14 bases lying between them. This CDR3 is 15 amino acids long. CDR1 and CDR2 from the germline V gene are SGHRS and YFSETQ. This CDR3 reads CASSPAEGWNTEAFF. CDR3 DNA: TGCGCCAGCAGCCCCGCGGAGGGTTGGAACACTGAAGCTTTCTTT.

In DNA, the CDR3 is TGTGCCAGCTCACCATTGGCTCAAGATGGCTACACCTTC. As protein: CASSPLAQDGYTF. The V call is TRBV18, the J call TRBJ1-2; D not certain. Germline lookup yields CDR1 KGHSH and CDR2 LQKENI. V was pared by 2 bases and J by 6 bases, with 10 bases between. This CDR3 has 13 residues.

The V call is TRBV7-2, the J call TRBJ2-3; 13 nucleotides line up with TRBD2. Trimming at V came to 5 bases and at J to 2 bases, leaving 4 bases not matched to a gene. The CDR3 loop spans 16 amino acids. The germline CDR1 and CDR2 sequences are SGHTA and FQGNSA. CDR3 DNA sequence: TGTGCCAGCAGCCCCGGGACTAGCGGGGTCACAGATACGCAGTATTTT. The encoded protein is CASSPGTSGVTDTQYF.

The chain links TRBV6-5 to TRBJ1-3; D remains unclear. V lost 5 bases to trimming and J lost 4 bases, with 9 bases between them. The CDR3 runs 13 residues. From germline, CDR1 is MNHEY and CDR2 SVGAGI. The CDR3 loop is CASSSRGGNTIYF. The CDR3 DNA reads TGTGCCAGCAGTAGCCGAGGGGGAAACACCATATATTTT.

CDR3 DNA: TGTGCCAGCAGCCTCGGGACAGGGGTGCGTAATTCACCCCTCCACTTT. It encodes CASSLGTGVRNSPLHF. The chain recombines TRBV5-8 with TRBJ1-6; 10 nucleotides align to TRBD1. Germline V lookup: CDR1 SGHTS, CDR2 YDEGEE. The CDR3 is 16 residues long. Trimming cost V 4 bases and J 6 bases; bases outside gene matches: 7.

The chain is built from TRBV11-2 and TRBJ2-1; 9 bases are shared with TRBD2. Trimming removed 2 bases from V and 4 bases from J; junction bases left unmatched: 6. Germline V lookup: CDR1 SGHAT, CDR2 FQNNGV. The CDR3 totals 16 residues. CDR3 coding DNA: TGTGCCAGCAGCTTAAGGCTAGCGGGGATATACAATGAGCAGTTCTTC. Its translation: CASSLRLAGIYNEQFF.

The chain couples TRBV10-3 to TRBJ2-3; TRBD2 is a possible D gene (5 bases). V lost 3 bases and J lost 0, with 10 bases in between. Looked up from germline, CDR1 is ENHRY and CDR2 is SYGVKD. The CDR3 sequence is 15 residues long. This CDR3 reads CAISDGGFSTDTQYF. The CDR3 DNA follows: TGTGCCATCAGTGACGGAGGATTTAGCACAGATACGCAGTATTTT.

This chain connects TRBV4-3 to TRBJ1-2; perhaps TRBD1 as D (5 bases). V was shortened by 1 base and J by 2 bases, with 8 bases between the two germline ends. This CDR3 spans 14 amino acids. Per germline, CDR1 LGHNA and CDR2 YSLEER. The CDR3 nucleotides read TGCGCCAGCAGCCAAGGGGGGGACAACTATGGCTACACCTTC. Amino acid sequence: CASSQGGDNYGYTF.

CDR3 region: CASSVSLAGSNEQFF. The CDR3 DNA reads TGTGCCAGCAGTGTTAGTCTAGCGGGGTCCAATGAGCAGTTCTTC. V is TRBV6-4 and J is TRBJ2-1, with 9 bases aligning to TRBD2. Looked up from germline, CDR1 is MRHNA and CDR2 is SNTAGT. V dropped 4 bases and J dropped 6; count of bases not matched to a gene: 7. CDR3 length: 15 residues.

CDR3 in DNA: TGTGCCAGCAGCCTATCCCCGGGACAGGGCGAAGCTTTCTTT. Translated: CASSLSPGQGEAFF. V and J are TRBV11-3 and TRBJ1-1; 9 nucleotides line up with TRBD1. Per the germline V gene, CDR1 is SGHNT and CDR2 is YENEEA. After removal of 5 bases from V and 8 bases from J, the junction contained 9 bases not matched to a gene. The CDR3 contains 14 residues.

As DNA, the CDR3 is TGTGCCAGCAGTTCAACCACGGGGGTCCCCTACAATGAGCAGTTCTTC. This gives the protein CASSSTTGVPYNEQFF. J is TRBJ2-1 and V is TRBV28, with TRBD2 as a possible D gene (6 bases). This CDR3 is built from 16 residues. The V end was cut by 4 bases, the J end by 2 bases, with 15 bases between. The germline gives CDR1 MDHEN, CDR2 SYDVKM.

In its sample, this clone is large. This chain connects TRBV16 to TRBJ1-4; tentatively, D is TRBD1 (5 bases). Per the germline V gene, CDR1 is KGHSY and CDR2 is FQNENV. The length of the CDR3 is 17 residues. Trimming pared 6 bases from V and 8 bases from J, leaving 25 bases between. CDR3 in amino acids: CASRGAGTRLSGEKLFF. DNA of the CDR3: TGTGCCAGCAGAGGCGCGGGGACTCGACTCTCAGGGGAAAAACTGTTTTTT.

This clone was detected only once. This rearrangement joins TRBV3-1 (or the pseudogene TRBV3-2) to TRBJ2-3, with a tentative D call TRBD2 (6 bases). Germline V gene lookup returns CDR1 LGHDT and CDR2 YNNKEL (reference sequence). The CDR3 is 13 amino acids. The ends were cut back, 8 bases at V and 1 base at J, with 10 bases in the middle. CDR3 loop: CASSERGTDTQYF. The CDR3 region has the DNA TGTGCCAGCTCTGAGCGGGGCACAGATACGCAGTATTTT.

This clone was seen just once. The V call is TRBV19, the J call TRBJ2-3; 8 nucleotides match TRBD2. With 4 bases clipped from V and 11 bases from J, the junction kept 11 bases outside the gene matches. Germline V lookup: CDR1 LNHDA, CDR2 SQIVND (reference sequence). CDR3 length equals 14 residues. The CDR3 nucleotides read TGTGCCAGTAGTAACCCCCCTTCGGGAGGGCAGCAGTATTTT. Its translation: CASSNPPSGGQQYF.

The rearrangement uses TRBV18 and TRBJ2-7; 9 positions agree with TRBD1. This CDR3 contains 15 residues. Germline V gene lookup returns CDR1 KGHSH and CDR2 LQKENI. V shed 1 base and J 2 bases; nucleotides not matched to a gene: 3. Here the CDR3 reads CASSPRDRAAYEQYF. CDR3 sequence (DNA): TGTGCCAGCTCACCACGGGACAGGGCAGCCTACGAGCAGTACTTC.